The rows below give T cell receptor beta chains drawn from one sample of a study of neoadjuvant anti-PD-1 for oral cavity cancer. Produced via immunoSEQ multiplex PCR; TCRdb's table is partial and in-frame only. The sample lists 10,000 to 15,000 clones; approximately 66% were seen once. The input for sequencing was PBMCs, taken before nivolumab (anti-PD-1) treatment. The receptors were sampled from a person aged 35-80 years with oral cavity squamous cell carcinoma. CDR3s include the opening cysteine and the closing phenylalanine or tryptophan. The order of the fields is V gene, CDR3 protein.

v_call: TRBV7-2; cdr3_aa: CASGTGMPNEKLFF
v_call: TRBV29-1; cdr3_aa: CSVDWGGDNEKLFF
v_call: TRBV5-1; cdr3_aa: CASYRGPSSGANVLTF
v_call: TRBV27; cdr3_aa: CAGWGCGSTGELFF
v_call: TRBV15; cdr3_aa: CATSRSTQVRNEKLFF
v_call: TRBV7-3; cdr3_aa: CASSSGLAGDNEQFF
v_call: TRBV5-6; cdr3_aa: CASSSTGLYNEQFF
v_call: TRBV14; cdr3_aa: CASSQDRSYGYTF
v_call: TRBV6-5; cdr3_aa: CASSYYASGDGEQFF
v_call: TRBV14; cdr3_aa: CASSRTSGGGNEQFF
v_call: TRBV12-5; cdr3_aa: CASGLAQGGRVEKLFF